These 22 T cell receptor beta chains came from one sample sequenced in a study of T cell repertoires in cytomegalovirus infection. TCRdb processed the reads anew with MiXCR; each CDR3 protein has one entry. There are roughly 600,000 distinct CDR3 sequences in the sample; more than 20% occur only once, and 6.5% to 10% lies in the top ten. Sequencing input: CD8+ T cells from PBMCs. These receptors were collected from a human donor in good health (CMV status not recorded). Some clones in this sample may be carry-over from other donors' samples.

V and J are TRBV20-1 and TRBJ2-7, with 8 positions matching TRBD1. The V and J ends lost 6 bases and 5 bases, in that order; junction bases with no gene match: 9. Germline V CDR1 and CDR2: DFQATT, SNEGSKA (reference sequence). CDR3 length: 13 residues. The CDR3 sequence: CSAKTPDRDEQYV. CDR3 bases: TGCAGTGCCAAAACCCCGGACAGGGACGAGCAGTACGTC.

Of note for this clonotype: A much larger clone lies a single base off, so this may be a read error. The chain links TRBV12-3 or TRBV12-4 to TRBJ2-1, with no clear D. The V and J ends lost 10 bases and 7 bases respectively, with 23 bases between them. CDR3 length equals 15 residues. The DNA for the CDR3 is TGTGCCAACAGCCCTTTCATGGGCGACGGGAATGAGCAGTTCTTC. Encoded protein: CANSPFMGDGNEQFF.

This clonotype was counted many times. This rearrangement joins TRBV12-3 or TRBV12-4 to TRBJ1-1, with D possibly being TRBD1 (6 bases). The CDR3 is made up of 14 amino acids. The V and J ends lost 5 bases and 5 bases respectively, with 15 bases between them. The CDR3 protein is CASSLGQFGTEAFF. The CDR3 bases are TGTGCCAGCAGTCTAGGACAGTTTGGAACTGAAGCTTTCTTT.

There are many counts of this clonotype. The chain is built from TRBV11-2 and TRBJ2-3; the D gene is possibly TRBD1 (6 bases). Trimming stripped 5 bases from V and 2 bases from J, with 11 bases between. The germline CDR1 and CDR2 sequences are SGHAT and FQNNGV. CDR3 length: 14 residues. CDR3 nucleotides: TGTGCCAGCAGCGCCCCGGGACACACAGATACGCAGTATTTT. Protein product: CASSAPGHTDTQYF.

The table lists this clonotype with many counts. The chain recombines TRBV28 with TRBJ1-4; D not certain. Per germline, CDR1 MDHEN and CDR2 SYDVKM. CDR3 length: 12 amino acids. Between the trimmed V and J ends, which lost 7 bases and 6 bases, there was a span of 9 bases. The CDR3 loop is CASTPGDEKLFF. The CDR3 DNA reads TGTGCCAGCACCCCGGGTGATGAAAAACTGTTTTTT.

The gene calls are TRBV20-1 and TRBJ1-5; tentatively, D is TRBD1 (6 bases). Germline CDR1 reads DFQATT; CDR2 reads SNEGSKA (reference sequence). CDR3 length equals 13 residues. V dropped 6 bases and J dropped 2 bases, with 11 bases sitting between them. The CDR3 DNA follows: TGCAGTGCGTGGGGGCAAGGCAATCAGCCCCAGCATTTT. It yields the protein CSAWGQGNQPQHF.

This clonotype has only a few counts. This chain links TRBV6-2 or TRBV6-3 with TRBJ2-7, with TRBD1 matching 7 bases. Germline V CDR1 and CDR2: MNHEY, SVGEGT. The trim removed 5 bases at V and 3 bases at J, leaving 13 bases unmatched. The CDR3 has 16 amino acids. The CDR3 DNA reads TGTGCCAGCAGTCAAAACTGGGGACAGAGGGGCTACGAGCAGTACGTC. It specifies CASSQNWGQRGYEQYV.

The V and J genes are TRBV6-2 or TRBV6-3 and TRBJ2-7; D gene unclear. The V and J ends lost 6 bases and 7 bases respectively, with 10 bases between them. There are 11 residues in the CDR3. CDR1 is MNHEY, CDR2 SVGEGT, per germline. CDR3 loop: CASRTSVEQYF. The CDR3 coding sequence is TGTGCCAGCAGAACATCGGTAGAGCAGTACTTC.

This clonotype was observed a few times. This sequence joins TRBV7-9 and TRBJ2-3; D gene ambiguous. V was cut by 1 base and J by 4 bases, with 12 bases left in between. Germline loops: CDR1 SEHNR, CDR2 FQNEAQ (reference sequence). The CDR3 spans 15 residues. In DNA form, the CDR3 reads TGTGCCAGCAGCTTAGGATATGGAGCTTCAGATACGCAGTATTTT. It specifies CASSLGYGASDTQYF. The variable domain in full, completed from reference TRBV7-9 and TRBJ2-3, reads DTGVSQNPRHKITKRGQNVTFRCDPISEHNRLYWYRQTLGQGPEFLTYFQNEAQLEKSRLLSDRFSAERPKGSFSTLEIQRTEQGDSAMYLCASSLGYGASDTQYFGPGTRLTVL.

The gene calls are TRBV5-6 and TRBJ1-1, with TRBD1 matching over 10 bases. With V trimmed by 3 bases and J by 3 bases, 8 bases remained unmatched. The CDR3 contains 16 residues. Germline V gene lookup returns CDR1 SGHDT and CDR2 YYEEEE. CDR3 nucleotides: TGTGCCAGCAGCTACGACAGGGGGCTTGATGACACTGAAGCTTTCTTT. Translation gives CASSYDRGLDDTEAFF. The full variable domain, its missing parts supplied by reference TRBV5-6 and TRBJ1-1, is DAGVTQSPTHLIKTRGQQVTLRCSPKSGHDTVSWYQQALGQGPQFIFQYYEEEERQRGNFPDRFSGHQFPNYSSELNVNALLLGDSALYLCASSYDRGLDDTEAFFGQGTRLTVV.

This chain uses TRBV7-3 with TRBJ2-1; no reliable D call. The V end lost 3 bases, the J end lost 4 bases, and 19 bases lay between the germline ends. This CDR3 contains 17 residues. CDR1 and CDR2 (germline): SGHTA, FQGTGA. The CDR3: CASSLRLGTWGYNEQFF. CDR3 DNA: TGTGCCAGCAGCTTGCGGCTTGGTACGTGGGGTTACAATGAGCAGTTCTTC. The whole variable domain, remainder taken from reference TRBV7-3 and TRBJ2-1, is GAGVSQTPSNKVTEKGKYVELRCDPISGHTALYWYRQSLGQGPEFLIYFQGTGAADDSGLPNDRFFAVRPEGSVSTLKIQRTERGDSAVYLCASSLRLGTWGYNEQFFGPGTRLTVL.

This clonotype has ten or more counts. The chain combines TRBV4-2 with TRBJ2-7; 9 bases match TRBD2. The CDR3 spans 15 residues. J gave up 2 bases and V 1 base, and 3 bases lay outside the gene matches. Germline CDR1 is LGHNA and CDR2 is YNFKEQ. The CDR3 loop reads CASSQGGGDPYEQYF. The CDR3 DNA sequence: TGTGCCAGCAGCCAAGGCGGGGGGGACCCCTACGAGCAGTACTTC.

The chain uses TRBV28 and TRBJ1-6; 7 bases line up with TRBD1. The CDR3 consists of 15 residues. V lost 3 bases to trimming and J lost 9 bases; unmatched junction nucleotides: 8. Germline CDR1 MDHEN, CDR2 SYDVKM. The CDR3 region has the DNA TGTGCCAGCAGTTTTCTACAGGGGATTACTTCACCCCTCCACTTT. Protein sequence: CASSFLQGITSPLHF. Complete variable domain (other parts from reference TRBV28 and TRBJ1-6): DVKVTQSSRYLVKRTGEKVFLECVQDMDHENMFWYRQDPGLGLRLIYFSYDVKMKEKGDIPEGYSVSREKKERFSLILESASTNQTSMYLCASSFLQGITSPLHFGNGTRLTVT.

This sequence joins TRBV28 and TRBJ2-1, with 7 positions matching TRBD2. Germline CDR1 and CDR2: MDHEN and SYDVKM. The CDR3 sequence is 17 residues long. Germline trimming cut 2 bases from V and 0 bases from J; bases unmatched to any gene: 7. The CDR3 spells CASSLASGAYSYNEQFF. In nucleotides, the CDR3 is TGTGCCAGCAGTTTAGCCAGCGGGGCCTACTCCTACAATGAGCAGTTCTTC.

This clonotype was detected ten times or more. V gene TRBV12-3 or TRBV12-4 combines with J gene TRBJ2-7; D remains unclear. With 3 bases removed from V and 0 bases from J, the gap between germline ends came to 12 bases. The length of the CDR3 is 15 residues. For the CDR3, the DNA is TGTGCCAGCAGTTTGGGATCTCCGAGCTCCTACGAGCAGTACTTC. Its protein product is CASSLGSPSSYEQYF.

This clonotype turned up a few times. The chain employs TRBV20-1 and TRBJ1-1; D is undetermined. The V end lost 6 bases, the J end lost 4 bases, and 12 bases lay between the germline ends. The germline CDR1 and CDR2 sequences are DFQATT and SNEGSKA (reference sequence). There are 12 residues in the CDR3. In DNA form, the CDR3 reads TGCAGTGCCACGCAATCGGGCACTGAAGCTTTCTTT. Translated: CSATQSGTEAFF.

About this clonotype itself: A much more abundant neighbour one base away suggests this may be a read error. The V call is TRBV7-3, the J call TRBJ1-4, with D unclear. The CDR3 has 15 amino acids. Germline loops: CDR1 SGHTA, CDR2 FQGTGA. The CDR3 DNA reads TGTGCCAGCGGCTTAAATGCAGCCCCAAATGAAAAACTGTTTTTT. The encoded protein is CASGLNAAPNEKLFF.

This clonotype was recorded a few times. V usage is TRBV12-3 or TRBV12-4 and J usage is TRBJ2-7; the D call may be TRBD1 or TRBD2 (6 bases each). The V end was cut by 4 bases, the J end by 1 base, with 26 bases between. The CDR3 extends over 19 amino acids. The CDR3 sequence: CASSSTLPKGGEESYEQYF. The CDR3 DNA reads as TGTGCCAGCAGTTCGACCCTACCGAAGGGGGGCGAGGAATCCTACGAGCAGTACTTC.

Concerning this clonotype itself: A much larger clone differs from this one at a single base, so this may be a read error. V and J are TRBV6-2 or TRBV6-3 and TRBJ2-2, with unresolved D. The germline V and J ends were trimmed by 6 bases and 9 bases, with 14 bases remaining between them. The V gene's germline CDR1 is MNHEY and CDR2 SVGEGT. The CDR3 extends over 13 amino acids. DNA of the CDR3: TGTGCCAGCAGAACCCCACTGACCCGGGAGCTGTTTTTT. It encodes CASRTPLTRELFF.

This chain joins TRBV7-2 and TRBJ1-1; unclear D gene. Per the germline V gene, CDR1 is SGHTA and CDR2 is FQGNSA. The CDR3 totals 16 residues. V was shortened by 5 bases and J by 5 bases, with 21 bases between the two germline ends. CDR3 DNA: TGTGCCAGCAGCACCCGGACGGTCCATATTGGGACTGAAGCTTTCTTT. This gives the protein CASSTRTVHIGTEAFF.

In this sample, this clonotype turned up a few times. The chain combines TRBV25-1 with TRBJ1-6; TRBD1 might be the D (5 bases). The V end was cut by 2 bases, the J end by 4 bases, with 6 bases between. The CDR3 spans 14 residues. Germline V lookup: CDR1 MGHDK, CDR2 SYGVNS. CDR3: CASSEQGYNSPLHF. Written as DNA, the CDR3 is TGTGCCAGCAGTGAACAGGGTTATAATTCACCCCTCCACTTT. The complete variable domain, with remaining parts taken from reference TRBV25-1 and TRBJ1-6, reads EADIYQTPRYLVIGTGKKITLECSQTMGHDKMYWYQQDPGMELHLIHYSYGVNSTEKGDLSSESTVSRIRTEHFPLTLESARPSHTSQYLCASSEQGYNSPLHFGNGTRLTVT.

This clonotype was found a few times. The chain couples TRBV4-3 to TRBJ1-1, with 7 bases fitting TRBD1. Trimming took 4 bases from V and 7 from J; bases not matched to a gene: 9. CDR1 LGHNA and CDR2 YSLEER come from the germline V gene. There are 14 residues in the CDR3. The CDR3 loop is CASSLSQGSREAFF. The CDR3 DNA sequence: TGCGCCAGCAGCCTTTCACAGGGGTCGCGTGAAGCTTTCTTT.